This TCR beta chain was obtained from a study of monozygotic twins with inflammatory bowel disease. Findings of the study overall: Against healthy co-twins, IBD patients had lower TCRbeta diversity (measured by inverse Simpson). Different subtypes (of T cells) could not be told apart from one another.

The CDR3 runs to 14 residues. Germline lookup yields CDR1 DFQATT and CDR2 SNEGSKA (reference sequence). Every TCR library consumed about 3,800 ng of total RNA. UMIs incorporating a 6-nucleotide sample barcode were appended by means of template switching. TCRdb re-called the 5' RACE reads, yielding one record per CDR3 amino acid sequence without DNA. This sample contains approximately 200,000 distinct CDR3 sequences. Details on this clonotype: What it binds is not known.

This chain connects TRBV20-1 to TRBJ1-2. The sample comprised blood. The sequence was obtained from a human donor with ulcerative colitis or Crohn's disease, or a healthy co-twin of an affected twin (not recorded which). This chain's CDR3 is CSAVPRAGPHGYTF.